The 4 T cell receptor beta chains reported below all come from one sample, sequenced in a study of blood T cell repertoires in COVID-19. The method was immunoSEQ multiplex PCR; TCRdb's version includes in-frame clones alone and lacks a portion of them. The data show tens of thousands of clones, about 90% seen once. The sequenced sample consisted of peripheral blood. These receptors all stem from a human donor with active COVID-19. The donor label of this sample is uncertain.

The chain combines TRBV7-8 with TRBJ2-5; possible D gene TRBD2, 5 bases. This CDR3 has 13 amino acids. Trimming cost V 4 bases and J 5 bases, with 11 bases left between them. Germline V lookup: CDR1 SGHVS, CDR2 FQNEAQ. CDR3 in amino acids: CASSSRERETQYF. CDR3 in DNA: TGTGCCAGCAGCTCAAGGGAGCGCGAGACCCAGTACTTC. Variable domain in full (rest from reference TRBV7-8 and TRBJ2-5): GAGVSQSPRYKVAKRGQDVALRCDPISGHVSLFWYQQALGQGPEFLTYFQNEAQLDKSGLPSDRFFAERPEGSVSTLKIQRTQQEDSAVYLCASSSRERETQYFGPGTRLLVL.

V usage is TRBV24-1 and J usage is TRBJ2-3; 10 bases agree with TRBD2. Germline V lookup: CDR1 KGHDR, CDR2 SFDVKD. V shed 4 bases, J shed 1 base, and the junction held 7 bases outside the gene matches. The CDR3 is made up of 17 amino acids. The CDR3 loop is CATSDSQLAGGTDTQYF. CDR3 coding DNA: TGTGCCACCAGTGACTCACAGCTAGCGGGGGGCACAGATACGCAGTATTTT.

The rearrangement links TRBV18 to TRBJ2-1; 10 bases are shared with TRBD2. V shed 6 bases and J 8 bases; nucleotides not matched to a gene: 10. This CDR3 contains 15 residues. The V gene's germline CDR1 is KGHSH and CDR2 LQKENI. DNA for the CDR3: TGTGCCAGCTCCCCTGCTAGCGGGGGTGTCGATGAGCAGTTCTTC. Protein: CASSPASGGVDEQFF. The full variable domain, its missing parts supplied by reference TRBV18 and TRBJ2-1, is NAGVMQNPRHLVRRRGQEARLRCSPMKGHSHVYWYRQLPEEGLKFMVYLQKENIIDESGMPKERFSAEFPKEGPSILRIQQVVRGDSAAYFCASSPASGGVDEQFFGPGTRLTVL.

The rearrangement uses TRBV3-1 (or the pseudogene TRBV3-2) and TRBJ2-3, with no clear D. The CDR3 consists of 16 residues. Per the germline V gene, CDR1 is LGHDT and CDR2 is YNNKEL (reference sequence). Trimming took 1 base from V and 1 from J, leaving 12 bases between them. CDR3 coding DNA: TGTGCCAGCAGCCAAGGACTGGTCCCTGGCACAGATACGCAGTATTTT. Amino acid sequence: CASSQGLVPGTDTQYF.